Following are 2 T cell receptor beta chains from one sample sequenced in a study of blood T cell repertoires in COVID-19. Profiling relied on immunoSEQ multiplex PCR, and the TCRdb table lists in-frame clones only, not all of them. The sample consists of hundreds of thousands of clones, about 86% of them appearing once. Sequencing was performed on peripheral blood. The receptors shown here come from a woman between 50 and 59 years old with acute or convalescent COVID-19.

The V gene is TRBV19, the J gene TRBJ2-1, with D possibly TRBD1 on 6 matching bases. The V and J ends lost 3 bases and 4 bases respectively, with 10 bases between them. CDR3 length equals 14 residues. Germline values: CDR1 LNHDA, CDR2 SQIVND (reference sequence). The CDR3: CASSIWTDYNEQFF. The DNA for the CDR3 is TGTGCCAGTAGTATCTGGACAGATTACAATGAGCAGTTCTTC. The whole variable domain, remainder taken from reference TRBV19 and TRBJ2-1, is DGGITQSPKYLFRKEGQNVTLSCEQNLNHDAMYWYRQDPGQGLRLIYYSQIVNDFQKGDIAEGYSVSREKKESFPLTVTSAQKNPTAFYLCASSIWTDYNEQFFGPGTRLTVL.

J is TRBJ2-7 and V is TRBV5-5; 9 bases match TRBD2. The CDR3 spans 15 residues. Germline V lookup: CDR1 SGHKS, CDR2 YYEKEE (reference sequence). V lost 2 bases to trimming and J lost 8 bases; unmatched junction nucleotides: 11. For the CDR3, the DNA is TGTGCCAGCAGCTTCGGCGCGGGAGGGTCTGGGAAGCAGTACTTC. Encoded protein: CASSFGAGGSGKQYF.